The present T cell receptor (beta chain) was sequenced within a study of blood T cell repertoires in COVID-19 (dated by TCRdb to about 2020). Context from the whole study: The collaborator samples originated in the United States, Italy and Spain and spanned the acute and convalescent phases of COVID-19. The prospective study material was composed of cDNA or gDNA derived from T cells, B-cell-depleted T cells, or PBMCs. Deeply sampled blood TCRbeta repertoires from subjects exposed to, actively infected with, or recovered from COVID-19 were included in the dataset. A freely available public database, intended as a resource for researchers studying the immune response to SARS-CoV-2, is where the repertoires were released. Samples were obtained from the ongoing ImmuneRACE study (first 160 participants) and from 950 to 1,500 subjects provided by 6 global collaborators. Nearly every sample came with metadata listing a de-identified subject ID, COVID-19 status, age in years and sex. HLA class I and class II types, where available, came from metadata supplied by the sample provider rather than from assay-based typing. Overall study results and their limits: The quantity of clinical and demographic metadata differed by source and by participant and was supplied without curation.

TCRbeta CDR3 regions were amplified from genomic DNA using the immunoSEQ Assay, a bias-controlled multiplex PCR. In the original analysis: The number of nucleated cells in each sample was estimated from the amplification of reference gene primers within the assay. Sequence reads were collapsed and filtered to measure the absolute abundance of every unique TCRbeta CDR3 rearrangement. For each sample, productive Simpson clonality was calculated as the square root of Simpson's diversity index across productive rearrangements. TCRdb's version of the immuneACCESS table is confined to in-frame rearrangements and falls short of the full clone set. An unresolved V gene accounts for under half of the shortfall where checked; the remainder is of unknown origin. That table is the source of V, J and clone size, and D and trimming were worked out from the DNA. In this sample the table shows 130,000 to 150,000 clones, about 85% of which occur a single time. Around 2.5% of the sample lies in the top ten.

On this clone itself: No antigen is known for it. Nothing much larger sits one base from this clone, and base qualities are not available.

CDR1 MNHEY and CDR2 SVGAGI are derived from the germline V gene. The CDR3 starts with the cysteine, ends with the phenylalanine, and has 15 residues. Only CDR3 DNA remains: 45 bases, in frame from the first base. V is clipped by 0 bases and J by 2 bases, and the sequence between their germline boundaries is 10 bases long. Each collaborating institution followed its own protocols to collect whole blood in K2EDTA tubes. For TCRbeta analysis, collaborators shipped samples as frozen whole blood, isolated PBMCs, or DNA extracted from either of those sample types. This TCR derives from a human donor with acute or convalescent COVID-19. The donor label of this sample is uncertain. The sequencing sample was made of peripheral blood. The rearrangement combines TRBV6-5 with TRBJ1-2, with a weak D call of TRBD1 (6 bases match). Read as DNA, the sequence is TGTGCCAGCAGTTACTCCACAGGGTTCAACTATGGCTACACCTTC. Translated, it reads CASSYSTGFNYGYTF.